The TCR beta chain under discussion was sequenced for a study of T cells in Graves' hyperthyroidism and ophthalmopathy. For the study at large: Peripheral blood specimens were obtained at initial diagnosis, prior to any treatment. General study points: Stable hyperthyroidism was separated from ophthalmopathy by a model based on 13 V-J features.

TCR beta CDR3 sequences were amplified from RNA transcripts. The study used the HTBI primer set for a first-round RT-PCR of the TCR CDR3. TCRdb passed the multiplex PCR reads through MiXCR, listing each CDR3 protein once. The sample has a few hundred thousand distinct CDR3 sequences, around 16% seen once. The CDR3 loop spans 15 amino acids. Trimming cost V 2 bases and J 5 bases, with 12 bases left between them. Looked up from germline, CDR1 is MNHEY and CDR2 is SVGEGT. This clonotype has a handful of counts. What it binds is unknown. Sequenced: blood. The sequence was collected from a woman in her twenties or thirties with Graves' hyperthyroidism. The V call is TRBV6-2 or TRBV6-3, the J call TRBJ2-2; tentative D call: TRBD1 (5 bases). CDR3 sequence reads: CASSYLGVKTGELFF. CDR3 coding DNA: TGTGCCAGCAGTTACCTAGGGGTGAAAACCGGGGAGCTGTTTTTT.